This is a list of T cell receptor beta chains from one sample in a study of blood T cell repertoires in COVID-19. Clones were read by immunoSEQ multiplex PCR, and TCRdb kept only the in-frame ones, dropping some. Of about 120,000 clones listed, roughly 80% are singletons. Sequencing input: peripheral blood. The receptors derive from a human donor in a cohort sampled during active COVID-19. Each CDR3 is given with its conserved first and last residue. D genes are given only for firm matches. The size of a clone is reported for some rows only, either as once, few or many, or as a class for expanded clones.

cdr3_aa: CASSWGTGGYEQYF; cdr3_nt: TGTGCCAGCAGCTGGGGGACAGGGGGCTACGAGCAGTACTTC; v_call: TRBV5-4; j_call: TRBJ2-7; d_call: TRBD1; clone_size: -
cdr3_aa: CSAGVRTGLAGASYNEQFF; cdr3_nt: TGCAGCGCCGGGGTCCGTACGGGACTAGCGGGAGCTTCCTACAATGAGCAGTTCTTC; v_call: TRBV29-1; j_call: TRBJ2-1; d_call: TRBD2; clone_size: -
cdr3_aa: CSVEDPLRGYTF; cdr3_nt: TGCAGCGTTGAAGACCCCCTGCGGGGCTACACCTTC; v_call: TRBV29-1; j_call: TRBJ1-2; d_call: -; clone_size: -
cdr3_aa: CASSLRDSTDTQYF; cdr3_nt: TGCGCCAGCAGCCTCCGGGACTCCACAGATACGCAGTATTTT; v_call: TRBV5-1; j_call: TRBJ2-3; d_call: -; clone_size: -
cdr3_aa: CASSKVKGTPGYTF; cdr3_nt: TGTGCCAGCAGCAAAGTTAAGGGGACTCCTGGCTACACCTTC; v_call: TRBV21-1; j_call: TRBJ1-2; d_call: -; clone_size: -
cdr3_aa: CASSSAASYEQYF; cdr3_nt: TGTGCCAGCAGCTCAGCCGCGTCCTACGAGCAGTACTTC; v_call: TRBV7-2; j_call: TRBJ2-7; d_call: -; clone_size: -
cdr3_aa: CASSKDRGQDNTGELFF; cdr3_nt: TGCGCCAGCAGCAAAGACAGGGGGCAGGATAACACCGGGGAGCTGTTTTTT; v_call: TRBV5-1; j_call: TRBJ2-2; d_call: TRBD1; clone_size: -
cdr3_aa: CASSARTGLYETQYF; cdr3_nt: TGTGCCAGCAGCGCCCGAACAGGGCTTTACGAGACCCAGTACTTC; v_call: TRBV7-2; j_call: TRBJ2-5; d_call: -; clone_size: -
cdr3_aa: CASSRGQGPNEKLFF; cdr3_nt: TGTGCCAGCAGCAGAGGACAGGGTCCTAATGAAAAACTGTTTTTT; v_call: TRBV7-2; j_call: TRBJ1-4; d_call: TRBD1; clone_size: -
cdr3_aa: CASSLALRGRNTGELFF; cdr3_nt: TGTGCCAGCAGCTTAGCGCTCAGGGGGCGAAACACCGGGGAGCTGTTTTTT; v_call: TRBV11-1; j_call: TRBJ2-2; d_call: TRBD1; clone_size: once
cdr3_aa: CASSQDGGWREQYF; cdr3_nt: TGTGCCAGCAGCCAAGACGGGGGGTGGAGAGAGCAGTACTTC; v_call: TRBV4-2; j_call: TRBJ2-7; d_call: TRBD2; clone_size: -
cdr3_aa: CASSSYRAPMNTEAFF; cdr3_nt: TGTGCCAGCAGCTCCTACAGGGCGCCCATGAACACTGAAGCTTTCTTT; v_call: TRBV7-8; j_call: TRBJ1-1; d_call: -; clone_size: -
cdr3_aa: CASSQDFAVFSTDTQYF; cdr3_nt: TGCGCCAGCAGCCAAGATTTCGCGGTGTTTAGCACAGATACGCAGTATTTT; v_call: TRBV4-1; j_call: TRBJ2-3; d_call: -; clone_size: -